These 11 T cell receptor beta chains share one sample of origin, sequenced in a study of cytotoxic CD8 clonotypes in ibrutinib-treated CLL. The repertoire was sequenced with immunoSEQ multiplex PCR; TCRdb's copy has only in-frame clones and lacks some. The profile shows tens of thousands of clones, about 50% of them singletons. Material: PBMCs, obtained before ibrutinib treatment. These receptors originate from a human donor with chronic lymphocytic leukemia.

The chain links TRBV30 to TRBJ1-3; no definite D call. V was pared by 0 bases and J by 0 bases, with 6 bases between. From germline, CDR1 is GTSNPN and CDR2 SVGIG (reference sequence). This CDR3 has 14 amino acids. CDR3 region: CAWSVGGSGNTIYF. The CDR3 DNA reads as TGTGCCTGGAGTGTAGGAGGCTCTGGAAACACCATATATTTT.

A few counts support this clone. V and J are TRBV7-9 and TRBJ1-4; D is unclear. CDR3 length: 15 residues. CDR1 and CDR2 from the germline V gene are SEHNR and FQNEAQ (reference sequence). Trimming left V 5 bases short and J 8 bases short, with 18 bases between. As DNA, the CDR3 is TGTGCCAGCAGCCCTTTACAGTATCCGGGGGAAAAACTGTTTTTT. It translates to CASSPLQYPGEKLFF.

This clone was seen a single time. The chain is built from TRBV5-1 and TRBJ2-7; 8 bases are shared with TRBD1. CDR1 and CDR2 (germline): SGHRS, YFSETQ. The CDR3 is 15 amino acids. V lost 2 bases and J lost 3; bases outside the gene matches: 7. The CDR3 reads CASSFGQGTFYEQYF. DNA of the CDR3: TGCGCCAGCAGCTTCGGACAGGGAACCTTCTACGAGCAGTACTTC.

This clone was seen only a few times. The chain employs TRBV4-1 and TRBJ2-3, with 8 bases lining up with TRBD2. From germline, CDR1 is MGHRA and CDR2 YSYEKL. V trimming: 5 bases; J trimming: 7 bases; junction bases outside the gene matches: 8. This CDR3 has 14 amino acids. CDR3 in DNA: TGCGCCAGCAGCGATGCGCGGGGGGCCCATACGCAGTATTTT. The encoded protein is CASSDARGAHTQYF.

In its sample, this clone was seen once. The genes are TRBV11-2 and TRBJ2-5; D unresolved. Germline loops: CDR1 SGHAT, CDR2 FQNNGV. V was shortened by 0 bases and J by 5 bases, with 4 bases between the two germline ends. The CDR3 covers 12 residues. The DNA of the CDR3 is TGTGCCAGCAGCTTAGATTTGGAGACCCAGTACTTC. The encoded protein is CASSLDLETQYF.

The V call is TRBV28, the J call TRBJ2-7; 7 bases agree with TRBD1. With V trimmed by 6 bases and J by 0 bases, 5 bases remained unmatched. Per the germline V gene, CDR1 is MDHEN and CDR2 is SYDVKM. The CDR3 covers 14 residues. The CDR3 protein is CASSWTGGSYEQYF. Here the CDR3 DNA reads TGTGCCAGCAGCTGGACAGGCGGCTCCTACGAGCAGTACTTC.

The gene calls are TRBV4-1 and TRBJ2-1, with TRBD2 matching 8 bases. Germline V lookup: CDR1 MGHRA, CDR2 YSYEKL. This CDR3 has 13 amino acids. The junction had 4 bases not matched to a gene; V was cut back by 6 bases and J by 6 bases. CDR3 amino acids: CASRLGLANEQFF. CDR3 nucleotide sequence: TGCGCCAGCAGACTCGGACTAGCCAATGAGCAGTTCTTC.

The chain uses TRBV5-1 and TRBJ2-7, with unresolved D. Germline V gene data show CDR1 as SGHRS and CDR2 as YFSETQ. Between the trimmed V and J ends, which lost 0 bases and 4 bases, there was a span of 11 bases. The CDR3 loop spans 14 amino acids. The CDR3 is CASSLGLLYYEQYF. The CDR3 DNA sequence: TGCGCCAGCAGCTTGGGACTCCTCTATTACGAGCAGTACTTC.

The CDR3 DNA reads TGTGCCAGCTCCTGGACAGGGCAACAAGAGACCCAGTACTTC. This sequence encodes CASSWTGQQETQYF. The rearrangement uses TRBV6-1 and TRBJ2-5, with TRBD1 matching 8 bases. Unmatched junction bases numbered 7, after V lost 8 bases and J lost 2 bases. The CDR3 runs 14 residues. Looked up from germline, CDR1 is MNHNS and CDR2 is SASEGT.

The rearrangement joins TRBV7-3 to TRBJ2-6, with no clear D. From germline, CDR1 is SGHTA and CDR2 FQGTGA. CDR3 size: 18 residues. The ends were cut back, 4 bases at V and 2 bases at J, with 18 bases in the middle. The CDR3 nucleotides are TGTGCCAGCAGCTGGGCAGGAAGTGGAATTCCTGGGGCCAACGTCCTGACTTTC. It yields the protein CASSWAGSGIPGANVLTF.

V and J are TRBV10-3 and TRBJ1-2; D is perhaps TRBD1 (6 bases). The V gene lost 3 bases and the J gene lost 4 bases, with 15 bases spanning the gap. There are 15 residues in the CDR3. CDR1 is ENHRY and CDR2 is SYGVKD in the germline V gene. The CDR3 DNA sequence: TGTGCCATCAGTGAAGGACAGCTTCGGGGCTATGGCTACACCTTC. It yields the protein CAISEGQLRGYGYTF.